The clone carrying this T cell receptor (beta chain) was detected ten times or more. These data are taken from a study of T cell repertoires in cytomegalovirus infection. The CDR3 is made up of 15 amino acids. J lost 5 bases, V lost 6 bases, and 11 bases had no gene match. One entry per CDR3 protein results from TCRdb running MiXCR on the reads. The repertoire has 200,000 to 300,000 distinct CDR3 sequences, 10% to 15% of them found once; the top ten carry 1.6%. The receptor's source is a human donor in good health (CMV status not recorded). Some clones in this sample may be carry-over from other donors' samples. This chain links TRBV12-3 or TRBV12-4 with TRBJ2-7, with TRBD1 matching over 9 bases. Sequencing was carried out using PBMCs. In DNA form, the CDR3 reads TGTGCCAGCAGCCTCACAGGGGGCAAAGGGAACGAGCAGTACTTC. It translates to CASSLTGGKGNEQYF.